This is a list of T cell receptor beta chains from one sample in a study of cytotoxic CD8 clonotypes in ibrutinib-treated CLL. The data were produced by immunoSEQ multiplex PCR, yet TCRdb's version contains in-frame clones alone and is incomplete. This sample has more than 110,000 clones, with roughly 76% found just once. The sequencing used PBMCs, collected after 24 months of ibrutinib treatment. The receptors derive from a human donor with chronic lymphocytic leukemia. CDR3s include the opening cysteine and the closing phenylalanine or tryptophan. Each record gives: J gene, D gene, V gene, clone size, CDR3 protein, CDR3 DNA. D genes are given only for firm matches. Rows may omit the clone size; those that give it use once, few, many or a size class.

>TRBJ2-7|.|TRBV29-1|.
CSVRKDRSHEQYF
TGCAGCGTCCGAAAAGACAGGTCCCACGAGCAGTACTTC
>TRBJ2-1|.|TRBV7-2|.
CASRNSAYNEQFF
TGTGCCAGCAGAAATAGCGCTTACAATGAGCAGTTCTTC
>TRBJ2-2|.|TRBV19|.
CASSGPLINTGELFF
TGTGCCAGTAGTGGCCCCCTCATCAACACCGGGGAGCTGTTTTTT
>TRBJ1-3|.|TRBV9|.
CASSVAGRDTIYF
TGTGCCAGCAGCGTAGCGGGTAGGGACACCATATATTTT
>TRBJ1-5|TRBD1|TRBV5-4|.
CASSLARGIVSNQPQHF
TGTGCCAGCAGCCTGGCCAGGGGGATAGTTAGCAATCAGCCCCAGCATTTT
>TRBJ2-7|.|TRBV6-1|.
CASTQGGSSYEQYF
TGTGCCAGCACCCAAGGGGGGTCCTCCTACGAGCAGTACTTC
>TRBJ2-7|TRBD1|TRBV28|.
CASSLPLYRGRRGTYEQYF
TGTGCCAGCAGTCTCCCACTCTACAGGGGGCGGAGGGGGACCTACGAGCAGTACTTC
>TRBJ2-7|.|TRBV5-4|.
CASRNPGRPYEQYF
TGTGCCAGCAGGAATCCCGGGAGACCCTACGAGCAGTACTTC
>TRBJ1-4|.|TRBV7-8|many
CASSLQVRTWKLFF
TGTGCCAGCAGCTTACAGGTCCGTACTTGGAAACTGTTTTTT
>TRBJ2-7|TRBD1|TRBV18|.
CASSPPGQGGEQYF
TGTGCCAGCTCACCACCAGGACAGGGAGGCGAGCAGTACTTC
>TRBJ2-1|TRBD2|TRBV7-2|.
CASTGGTSYNEQFF
TGTGCCAGCACGGGGGGGACCTCCTACAATGAGCAGTTCTTC
>TRBJ2-5|TRBD2|TRBV7-2|.
CASTGGGPRETQYF
TGTGCCAGCACCGGGGGGGGCCCACGGGAGACCCAGTACTTC
>TRBJ1-1|.|TRBV5-1|many
CASSLVGATEAFF
TGCGCCAGCAGCTTGGTGGGCGCAACTGAAGCTTTCTTT
>TRBJ1-5|.|TRBV19|.
CASSMTDGSGPQHF
TGTGCCAGTAGTATGACTGACGGTAGCGGGCCCCAGCATTTT
>TRBJ2-7|.|TRBV2|many
CASRDLWGPGEQYF
TGTGCCAGCAGGGACCTATGGGGGCCCGGCGAGCAGTACTTC
>TRBJ2-3|TRBD2|TRBV18|.
CASSPPRGAGATDTQYF
TGTGCCAGCTCACCTCCCAGGGGAGCGGGGGCGACAGATACGCAGTATTTT
>TRBJ2-3|.|TRBV6-5|few
CASSYRGRDTDTQYF
TGTGCCAGCAGTTACAGGGGTAGGGACACAGATACGCAGTATTTT
>TRBJ1-5|TRBD1|TRBV7-2|once
CASSPRTGRGQPQHF
TGTGCCAGCAGCCCACGGACAGGGAGGGGGCAGCCCCAGCATTTT
>TRBJ2-4|TRBD1|TRBV28|.
CATTQGLQNIQYF
TGTGCCACCACACAGGGGTTGCAAAACATTCAGTACTTC
>TRBJ2-7|TRBD1|TRBV5-1|.
CASSATGGKNEQYF
TGCGCCAGCAGCGCGACAGGGGGCAAGAACGAGCAGTACTTC
>TRBJ1-2|.|TRBV9|.
CASSPEGGPNYGYTF
TGTGCCAGCAGCCCCGAGGGCGGCCCTAACTATGGCTACACCTTC
>TRBJ2-7|TRBD2|TRBV4-2|.
CASSRTGGDEQYF
TGTGCCAGCAGCCGAACCGGGGGGGACGAGCAGTACTTC
>TRBJ2-3|.|TRBV5-1|many
CASSLLLKSTDTQYF
TGCGCCAGCAGCTTGCTGCTTAAAAGCACAGATACGCAGTATTTT
>TRBJ2-2|.|TRBV5-1|.
CASSLAAGTNTGELFF
TGCGCCAGCAGCTTGGCCGCGGGAACGAACACCGGGGAGCTGTTTTTT
>TRBJ1-2|.|TRBV5-1|.
CASSPGTANYGYTF
TGCGCCAGCAGCCCTGGGACGGCAAACTATGGCTACACCTTC
>TRBJ2-5|TRBD2|TRBV6-1|.
CASSVWGGETQYF
TGTGCCAGCAGTGTTTGGGGGGGGGAGACCCAGTACTTC
>TRBJ1-1|.|TRBV28|.
CASSWGGNTEAFF
TGTGCCAGCAGTTGGGGGGGGAACACTGAAGCTTTCTTT
>TRBJ2-5|.|TRBV30|.
CAWSSSTNQETQYF
TGTGCCTGGAGTTCTTCGACTAACCAAGAGACCCAGTACTTC
>TRBJ2-3|.|TRBV27|once
CASSLLAAPTYF
TGTGCCAGCAGTTTACTGGCAGCCCCTACTTATTTT
>TRBJ2-7|.|TRBV2|once
CASTRQAYEQYF
TGTGCCAGCACCCGACAGGCCTACGAGCAGTACTTC
>TRBJ2-3|.|TRBV7-3|.
CASGTQRTDTQYF
TGTGCCAGCGGAACCCAACGTACAGATACGCAGTATTTT
>TRBJ1-2|.|TRBV7-2|few
CASHPPGRGGYTF
TGTGCCAGCCACCCTCCTGGGAGAGGAGGCTACACCTTC
>TRBJ2-5|TRBD2|TRBV5-1|once
CASSPKRLAEEGETQYF
TGCGCCAGCAGCCCCAAACGACTAGCGGAGGAGGGGGAGACCCAGTACTTC
>TRBJ2-7|TRBD1|TRBV7-9|.
CASSLPDRETYEQYF
TGTGCCAGCAGCTTACCGGACAGGGAGACCTACGAGCAGTACTTC
>TRBJ2-7|TRBD2|TRBV2|.
CASSPQGLAEPSYEQYF
TGTGCCAGCAGTCCCCAAGGACTAGCGGAACCCTCCTACGAGCAGTACTTC
>TRBJ2-3|TRBD2|TRBV30|.
CASNYGGGGTDTQYF
TGTGCCTCCAACTATGGGGGGGGTGGCACAGATACGCAGTATTTT
>TRBJ2-3|.|TRBV9|once
CASSEAGSDTQYF
TGTGCCAGCAGCGAGGCGGGGTCGGATACGCAGTATTTT
>TRBJ1-5|.|TRBV30|few
CAWKVKGRATHQPQHF
TGTGCCTGGAAAGTAAAGGGGAGGGCCACTCATCAGCCCCAGCATTTT
>TRBJ1-2|.|TRBV5-1|.
CASSTGQPGGYGYTF
TGCGCCAGCAGCACCGGACAGCCCGGGGGCTATGGCTACACCTTC
>TRBJ2-5|.|TRBV7-2|few
CASSSVRGWTQYF
TGTGCCAGCAGCTCCGTCCGGGGGTGGACCCAGTACTTC
>TRBJ2-3|.|TRBV5-1|.
CASSLGRGTDTQYF
TGCGCCAGCAGCTTGGGTCGGGGCACAGATACGCAGTATTTT
>TRBJ2-7|TRBD2|TRBV6-6|.
CASSPRGGEQYF
TGTGCCAGCAGCCCCCGGGGGGGAGAGCAGTACTTC
>TRBJ2-7|.|TRBV28|once
CASSPRDYEQYF
TGTGCCAGCAGTCCCAGAGACTACGAGCAGTACTTC
>TRBJ2-3|.|TRBV4-3|.
CASSQAARASTDTQYF
TGCGCCAGCAGCCAAGCTGCCAGGGCGAGCACAGATACGCAGTATTTT
>TRBJ1-5|.|TRBV5-4|.
CASSPPRGAVYSNQPQHF
TGTGCCAGCAGCCCCCCGCGGGGCGCGGTGTATAGCAATCAGCCCCAGCATTTT
>TRBJ1-1|.|TRBV6-5|.
CASSYTTNTEAFF
TGTGCCAGCAGTTACACAACCAACACTGAAGCTTTCTTT
>TRBJ2-7|.|TRBV11-2|once
CASSLLGGGPSSYEQYF
TGTGCCAGCAGCTTATTGGGTGGCGGACCCTCCTCCTACGAGCAGTACTTC
>TRBJ2-4|TRBD1|TRBV6-1|.
CASSEAVGDRVQYF
TGTGCCAGCAGTGAAGCGGTGGGGGACAGGGTTCAGTACTTC
>TRBJ2-5|.|TRBV10-3|few
CAISLGERETQYF
TGTGCCATCTCCCTGGGGGAGAGGGAGACCCAGTACTTC
>TRBJ1-1|.|TRBV6-4|few
CASTKTTEAFF
TGTGCCAGCACCAAAACGACTGAAGCTTTCTTT
>TRBJ2-6|TRBD1|TRBV2|once
CASSVPGQVAEGANVLTF
TGTGCCAGCAGTGTCCCGGGACAGGTGGCCGAGGGGGCCAACGTCCTGACTTTC
>TRBJ2-3|.|TRBV28|.
CASSFLDTQYF
TGTGCCAGCAGTTTTCTGGATACGCAGTATTTT
>TRBJ1-6|.|TRBV6-5|.
CASSYSWQGGSPLHF
TGTGCCAGCAGTTACTCGTGGCAGGGTGGCTCACCCCTCCACTTT